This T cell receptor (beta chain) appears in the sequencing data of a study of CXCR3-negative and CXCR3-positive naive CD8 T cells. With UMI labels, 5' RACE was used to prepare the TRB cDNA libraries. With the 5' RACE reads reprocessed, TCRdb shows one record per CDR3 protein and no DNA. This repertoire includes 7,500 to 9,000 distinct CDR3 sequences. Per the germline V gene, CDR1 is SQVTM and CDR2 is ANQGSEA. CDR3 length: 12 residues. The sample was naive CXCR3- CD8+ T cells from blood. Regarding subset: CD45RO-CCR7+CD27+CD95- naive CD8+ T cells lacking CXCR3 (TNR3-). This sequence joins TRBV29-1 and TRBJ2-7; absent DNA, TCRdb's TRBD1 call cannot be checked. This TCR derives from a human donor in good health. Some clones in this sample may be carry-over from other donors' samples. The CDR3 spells CSVVWTNYEQYF.